The T cell receptor beta chain under discussion was sequenced for a study of control samples from healthy donors and cancer patients. Repertoires were generated with immunoSEQ multiplex PCR, while TCRdb's copy carries only in-frame clones and drops some. Of about 170,000 clones in the sample, 91% were seen once. This CDR3 has 15 amino acids. The V end lost 0 bases, the J end lost 0 bases, and 7 bases lay between the germline ends. CDR1 is SGDLS and CDR2 is YYNGEE in the germline V gene. The chain employs TRBV9 and TRBJ1-5; D is ambiguous. Sequenced input: blood. This receptor was obtained from a woman in her 30s in good health. CDR3 in amino acids: CASSVGGDSNQPQHF. The DNA of the CDR3 is TGTGCCAGCAGCGTAGGGGGAGATAGCAATCAGCCCCAGCATTTT. Full variable domain (remainder filled in from reference TRBV9 and TRBJ1-5): DSGVTQTPKHLITATGQRVTLRCSPRSGDLSVYWYQQSLDQGLQFLIQYYNGEERAKGNILERFSAQQFPDLHSELNLSSLELGDSALYFCASSVGGDSNQPQHFGDGTRLSIL.